This T cell receptor beta chain originates from a study of T cells in Graves' hyperthyroidism and ophthalmopathy (dated by TCRdb to about 2019). A note on the overall study: Peripheral blood samples were taken at the time of initial diagnosis, prior to any treatment. The 100 discovery patients were randomly split 7:3 into training and test sets. The study also compared thyroid tissue and blood T-cell repertoires from a handful of Graves' hyperthyroidism patients. Prospective prediction of ophthalmopathy was tested in an independent validation cohort consisting of fewer than 20 hyperthyroidism patients and over 15 patients who later progressed to ophthalmopathy. To identify distinguishing TCR V-J signatures, a discovery cohort of about 100 patients was used, comprising some 45 with Graves' ophthalmopathy and around 60 with stable Graves' hyperthyroidism. After blood sampling, hyperthyroidism patients were treated with methimazole at a starting dose of 30 mg daily, and ophthalmopathy patients were treated with high-dose intravenous methylprednisolone. The paper describes TCR Vbeta CDR3 sequencing of about 140 peripheral blood samples, made up of some 40 ophthalmopathy patients, 70 to 75 hyperthyroidism patients and 17 progressor patients. Paper-wide results and their limitations: In validation, the model predicted progression to ophthalmopathy a median of 6.5 months before onset, with approximately 68% sensitivity and 72.22% specificity. A model built on a 13 V-J signature distinguished ophthalmopathy from stable hyperthyroidism, reaching about 88% sensitivity and approximately 81% specificity in cross-validation and 80%/75% in testing. No statistical method was used to set the sample size in advance, and investigators knew the group allocation. Most expanded thyroid clonotypes (frequency above 0.001) were also found in blood, which suggests that blood repertoires may mirror thyroid immune responses.

Graves' hyperthyroidism was defined as stable when no progression to ophthalmopathy occurred over 18 months of follow-up. Hyperthyroidism patients were aged 18 to 65 years and newly diagnosed, with disease duration of less than 2 months. Patients with uncontrolled infections, other autoimmune diseases, pregnancy or lactation were excluded. Clinical symptoms, serum thyroxine and TRAb, thyroid ultrasound, and orbital computed tomography formed the basis for the diagnoses. Ficoll-Paque density gradient centrifugation was used to isolate PBMCs from 9.5 to 10 ml of fresh peripheral blood. Total RNA was extracted using Trizol reagent, and RNA quality was assessed on an Agilent 2100 Bioanalyzer. Details on this clonotype: The clone's antigen remains unknown. Per-base quality was not reported, and no clone a single base away is much larger than it.

V gives up 6 bases and J gives up 0 bases, and the segment between their germline ends measures 18 bases. Reading the germline V gene (reference sequence) gives CDR1 DFQATT and CDR2 SNEGSKA. The CDR3 runs 17 residues from the cysteine to the phenylalanine. Just the 51-base CDR3 DNA is kept, in frame starting at base 1. Amplification of TCR beta CDR3 regions was carried out from RNA transcripts. The TCR CDR3 was subjected to a first round of RT-PCR using the HTBI primer set and the Qiagen OneStep RT-PCR kit. Libraries were constructed in a second round of multiplex PCR, after which size selection and purification were performed. Sequencing of the libraries was done on an Illumina HiSeq2000 using paired-end 100 bp reads. The study's own analysis went as follows. SOAPnuke was used to process the raw data, with reads discarded if the reads contained adapters or uncalled bases, had a mean Phred below 15, or lacked an exact constant-primer or identifier match. High-quality paired reads were merged using COPE v1.2.5, and each unique nucleotide sequence was defined as a clonotype. Clonotypes were aligned to IMGT TRBV, TRBD and TRBJ reference segments using MiTCR v1.1. Only V-J combinations with frequency above 0.0001, covering about 99% of repertoires, were analysed. A TCS score was defined as the ratio between F50 (clonal expansion) and ExV (chaos), using BLOSUM62-based TCRdist between CDR3 peptides within each V-J. Welch's t-statistics and random forest reduced roughly 530 V-J features to roughly 13, which were used in a naive Bayes classifier (R e1071). Using fastp trimming at Q25 and MiXCR clonotype assembly, TCRdb reanalyzed the public sequencing data and kept in-frame beta chains. CDR3 protein sequences are deduplicated, and each keeps its most common genes and DNA. TCRdb, rather than the study authors, made the V and J calls. Within this sample are more than 75,000 distinct CDR3 sequences, with over 50% of them counted one time only. The top ten hold roughly 29% of the sample.

Input material: blood. This TCR came from a woman in her thirties or forties with Graves' hyperthyroidism. This chain joins TRBV20-1 to TRBJ1-6, with a weak D call of TRBD1 (5 bases match). The CDR3 region has the sequence CSASRGGSSSYNSPLHF. The nucleotide sequence reads as follows: TGCAGTGCCTCCCGGGGCGGGTCGAGCTCCTATAATTCACCCCTCCACTTT.